The 27 T cell receptor beta chains below were found in one sample sequenced in a study of Graves' ophthalmopathy and Graves' hyperthyroidism. Beta-chain TCR CDR3 regions were amplified from RNA transcripts. HTBI primers were used in a first-round RT-PCR, which preceded a second-round multiplex PCR. Each CDR3 protein gets one entry after TCRdb re-called the multiplex PCR reads with MiXCR. Of under 200,000 distinct CDR3 sequences in the sample, 37% were seen once. The sample consisted of peripheral blood. The receptors come from a woman aged 40-49 years with Graves' ophthalmopathy.

At least ten counts were recorded for this clonotype. This chain uses TRBV4-3 with TRBJ2-7; D gene unclear. CDR3 size: 13 residues. The V gene's germline CDR1 is LGHNA and CDR2 YSLEER. Deletions cut 2 bases from V and 6 bases from J, with 11 bases between. The DNA of the CDR3 is TGCGCCAGCAGCCAAACAAGTCCCTTCGAGCAGTACTTC. It encodes CASSQTSPFEQYF.

This clonotype was observed many times. CDR3 nucleotides: TGTGCCAGCAGTTTAAGCGGGAATGGAGGCTATGGCTACACCTTC. As protein: CASSLSGNGGYGYTF. V is TRBV12-3 or TRBV12-4 and J is TRBJ1-2; D gene uncertain. The CDR3 loop spans 15 amino acids. Deletions cut 2 bases from V and 4 bases from J, with 14 bases between.

This clonotype was recorded many times. The chain recombines TRBV7-9 with TRBJ1-1; 8 bases map to TRBD1. The germline gives CDR1 SEHNR, CDR2 FQNEAQ (reference sequence). The CDR3 is made up of 15 amino acids. With V trimmed by 5 bases and J by 0 bases, 5 bases remained unmatched. The CDR3 coding sequence is TGTGCCAGCAGCCCGAGACAGGGGATGAACACTGAAGCTTTCTTT. This sequence encodes CASSPRQGMNTEAFF.

This clonotype was detected a few times. The CDR3 sequence is CAAKRTIQETQYF. The CDR3 nucleotides are TGTGCCGCAAAGAGGACTATCCAAGAGACCCAGTACTTC. This chain joins TRBV6-2 or TRBV6-3 and TRBJ2-5, with D tentatively TRBD2 (6 bases). CDR3 length equals 13 residues. Germline CDR1 and CDR2: MNHEY and SVGEGT. Trimming removed 11 bases from V and 1 base from J, with 14 bases in between.

This clonotype appeared many times. The chain joins TRBV7-7 to TRBJ2-6; 11 bases fit TRBD1. Germline values: CDR1 SSHAT, CDR2 FNYEAQ (reference sequence). CDR3 length: 19 amino acids. The trim removed 2 bases at V and 1 base at J, leaving 7 bases unmatched. CDR3 residues: CASSLNRDRGFSGANVLTF. The CDR3 DNA is TGTGCCAGCAGCTTAAATAGGGACAGGGGGTTTTCTGGGGCCAACGTCCTGACTTTC.

The chain employs TRBV11-2 and TRBJ2-7, with D possibly being TRBD2 (5 bases). Trimming left V 3 bases short and J 4 bases short, with 13 bases between. CDR1 is SGHAT, CDR2 FQNNGV, per germline. The CDR3 consists of 14 residues. CDR3 in amino acids: CASSFSGVPYEQYF. CDR3 DNA sequence: TGTGCCAGCAGCTTTTCCGGGGTCCCTTACGAGCAGTACTTC.

This clonotype was counted ten times or more. The V gene is TRBV10-3, the J gene TRBJ1-2; no clear D gene. CDR1 ENHRY and CDR2 SYGVKD come from the germline V gene. Trimming left V 3 bases short and J 0 bases short, with 2 bases between. The CDR3 runs to 12 residues. This CDR3 reads CAISEANYGYTF. CDR3 DNA: TGTGCCATCAGTGAAGCTAACTATGGCTACACCTTC.

This clonotype was recorded many times. The chain is built from TRBV11-2 and TRBJ1-1; 7 positions agree with TRBD1. The germline gives CDR1 SGHAT, CDR2 FQNNGV. The CDR3 consists of 16 residues. V lost 4 bases and J lost 0; bases outside the gene matches: 8. The CDR3 here is CASSSWDRNMNTEAFF. CDR3 DNA: TGTGCCAGCAGCTCTTGGGACAGAAACATGAACACTGAAGCTTTCTTT.

The table lists this clonotype with many counts. V usage is TRBV11-2 and J usage is TRBJ1-1; 8 bases agree with TRBD1. The CDR3 has 16 residues. The germline V gene has CDR1 SGHAT and CDR2 FQNNGV. Losses at the gene ends were 6 bases for V and 0 bases for J; bases not matched to a gene: 9. CDR3 protein: CASSWRGQALNTEAFF. For the CDR3, the DNA is TGTGCCAGCAGTTGGAGGGGACAGGCATTGAACACTGAAGCTTTCTTT.

This clonotype was seen many times. J is TRBJ1-6 and V is TRBV11-2; no clear D gene. Germline V lookup: CDR1 SGHAT, CDR2 FQNNGV. Between the trimmed V and J ends, which lost 5 bases and 7 bases, there was a span of 9 bases. The CDR3 is 13 residues long. The CDR3 region is CASSPWENSPLHF. The CDR3 nucleotides read TGTGCCAGCAGCCCATGGGAGAATTCACCCCTCCACTTT. The complete variable domain, with remaining parts taken from reference TRBV11-2 and TRBJ1-6, reads EAGVAQSPRYKIIEKRQSVAFWCNPISGHATLYWYQQILGQGPKLLIQFQNNGVVDDSQLPKDRFSAERLKGVDSTLKIQPAKLEDSAVYLCASSPWENSPLHFGNGTRLTVT.

The genes are TRBV28 and TRBJ2-7, with 7 bases identical to TRBD2. Germline V gene lookup returns CDR1 MDHEN and CDR2 SYDVKM. CDR3 size: 14 residues. Trimming at V came to 3 bases and at J to 3 bases, leaving 5 bases not matched to a gene. This CDR3 is CASSLIGEGYEQYF. The CDR3 DNA is TGTGCCAGCAGTTTGATAGGGGAGGGCTACGAGCAGTACTTC.

In its sample, this clonotype was seen many times. The chain carries TRBV30 and TRBJ1-2; 7 nucleotides line up with TRBD1. Germline assignment: CDR1 GTSNPN and CDR2 SVGIG (reference sequence). The CDR3 is 13 residues long. J lost 6 bases, V lost 4 bases, and 8 bases had no gene match. The CDR3: CAWTLLQGNGYTF. CDR3 nucleotides: TGTGCCTGGACCCTCCTACAGGGGAATGGCTACACCTTC.

This clonotype was counted between two and nine times. The chain uses TRBV6-2 or TRBV6-3 and TRBJ2-7, with TRBD1 matching 9 bases. Germline V lookup: CDR1 MNHEY, CDR2 SVGEGT. This CDR3 is built from 10 residues. V shed 9 bases and J 11 bases; nucleotides not matched to a gene: 5. The CDR3 region is CASGTGPEYF. DNA of the CDR3: TGTGCCAGTGGGACAGGGCCAGAGTACTTC.

The sample holds many counts of this clonotype. The CDR3 nucleotides are TGTGCCAGTAGTATAAGGTACTGGGGCTCAGGGCACTCCGAGCAGTACTTC. Translating gives CASSIRYWGSGHSEQYF. The rearrangement joins TRBV19 to TRBJ2-7; weak D call: TRBD1 (5 bases). Germline lookup yields CDR1 LNHDA and CDR2 SQIVND (reference sequence). Trimming shortened V by 2 bases and J by 6 bases, and 23 bases separated the two germline ends. The CDR3 runs to 17 residues.

This clonotype was seen a few times. This CDR3 is CASSQSRVLNQPQHF. Written as DNA, the CDR3 is TGTGCCAGCAGCCAGAGTAGGGTCCTTAATCAGCCCCAGCATTTT. The chain is built from TRBV7-8 and TRBJ1-5; no clear D gene. CDR1 is SGHVS and CDR2 is FQNEAQ in the germline V gene. V shed 5 bases and J shed 4 bases, with 15 bases lying between them. The CDR3 consists of 15 residues.

This clonotype was counted at least ten times. The genes are TRBV3-1 and TRBJ2-5; the match to TRBD2 covers 9 bases. This CDR3 spans 17 amino acids. Per germline, CDR1 LGHDT and CDR2 YNNKEL (reference sequence). Trimming cost V 6 bases and J 5 bases; bases outside gene matches: 16. CDR3 residues: CASSLLPRRGGQETQYF. DNA of the CDR3: TGTGCCAGCAGTCTCCTGCCCCGGCGGGGGGGCCAGGAGACCCAGTACTTC.

The chain employs TRBV7-2 and TRBJ1-2, with unresolved D. The germline gives CDR1 SGHTA, CDR2 FQGNSA. CDR3 length equals 13 residues. V was clipped by 3 bases and J by 3 bases, with 8 bases between them. Written as DNA, the CDR3 is TGTGCCAGCAGCTTGTCCAACCACTATGGCTACACCTTC. Protein product: CASSLSNHYGYTF.

This chain links TRBV12-3 or TRBV12-4 with TRBJ1-1, with D possibly being TRBD1 (5 bases). Between the trimmed V and J ends, which lost 5 bases and 0 bases, there was a span of 13 bases. The CDR3 totals 15 residues. The CDR3 spells CASSLRRGLNTEAFF. In DNA, the CDR3 is TGTGCCAGCAGTCTTCGTCGGGGCCTGAACACTGAAGCTTTCTTT.

The table lists this clonotype with many counts. The chain links TRBV29-1 to TRBJ2-7, with TRBD1 as a possible D gene (6 bases). The CDR3 runs to 11 residues. Looked up from germline, CDR1 is SQVTM and CDR2 is ANQGSEA. V lost 5 bases and J lost 4, with 9 bases in between. CDR3 residues: CSVNQGYEQYF. For the CDR3, the DNA is TGCAGCGTTAACCAGGGGTACGAGCAGTACTTC.

This clonotype has at least ten counts. The chain combines TRBV11-2 with TRBJ1-2, with D hard to call. Germline CDR1 reads SGHAT; CDR2 reads FQNNGV. V lost 0 bases and J 2 bases, leaving 10 bases between the germline ends. The CDR3 has 15 amino acids. CDR3 loop: CASSLEGRANYGYTF. Written as DNA, the CDR3 is TGTGCCAGCAGCTTAGAAGGACGGGCCAACTATGGCTACACCTTC.

This clonotype occurred a few times. The chain combines TRBV11-1 with TRBJ2-2; D unclear. Germline CDR1 is SGHAT and CDR2 is FQDESV (reference sequence). V was shortened by 1 base and J by 8 bases, with 5 bases between the two germline ends. CDR3 length: 12 residues. The DNA for the CDR3 is TGTGCCAGCAGCTTAGTCGTGGGGGAGCTGTTTTTT. This translates into CASSLVVGELFF.

This clonotype was counted at least ten times. The rearrangement links TRBV2 to TRBJ1-5, with 9 bases lining up with TRBD1. The CDR3 consists of 16 residues. With V trimmed by 6 bases and J by 5 bases, 11 bases remained unmatched. Germline CDR1 reads SNHLY; CDR2 reads FYNNEI. The CDR3 here is CASRKSRTGDYQPQHF. CDR3 DNA sequence: TGTGCCAGCAGAAAGTCCAGGACAGGGGATTATCAGCCCCAGCATTTT.

This clonotype was observed many times. V usage is TRBV20-1 and J usage is TRBJ1-6; no reliable D call. V lost 6 bases and J lost 9, with 24 bases in between. The CDR3 runs 16 residues. Germline V gene lookup returns CDR1 DFQATT and CDR2 SNEGSKA (reference sequence). CDR3 nucleotide sequence: TGCAGTGCCCTCAATCCCCAGGTCGGAGAGTTTTCACCCCTCCACTTT. Encoded protein: CSALNPQVGEFSPLHF.

Ten or more counts support this clonotype. V gene TRBV7-2 combines with J gene TRBJ1-1; TRBD1 agrees at 8 bases. Looked up from germline, CDR1 is SGHTA and CDR2 is FQGNSA. The CDR3 totals 15 residues. V gave up 5 bases and J gave up 1 base; unmatched junction bases: 6. The CDR3 loop reads CASSRRQGTNTEAFF. The CDR3 DNA follows: TGTGCCAGCAGCCGACGACAGGGGACGAACACTGAAGCTTTCTTT.

This clonotype was seen many times. A junction boundary mismatches the germline segment, possibly from a read error. V and J are TRBV15 and TRBJ1-5, with TRBD1 identical over 7 bases. The CDR3 has 15 residues. The germline V gene encodes CDR1 LNHNV and CDR2 YYDKDF (reference sequence). This CDR3 reads CATSRTGNSSQPQHF. The CDR3 DNA reads as TGTGCCACCAGCAGGACAGGGAATAGCAGTCAGCCCCAGCATTTT.

This clonotype came up many times. The V gene is TRBV6-1, the J gene TRBJ2-5; D not certain. V gave up 4 bases and J gave up 2 bases, with 5 bases separating them. Germline V CDR1 and CDR2: MNHNS, SASEGT. CDR3 length: 12 amino acids. CDR3 coding DNA: TGTGCCAGCAGTGGTCTTCAAGAGACCCAGTACTTC. Its translation: CASSGLQETQYF.

This chain uses TRBV9 with TRBJ2-5; 15 nucleotides line up with TRBD2. The CDR3 totals 17 residues. Looked up from germline, CDR1 is SGDLS and CDR2 is YYNGEE. V gave up 3 bases and J gave up 5 bases; unmatched junction bases: 8. CDR3 bases: TGTGCCAGCAGCGCAGGACTAGCGGGAGGGCCGGGGGAGACCCAGTACTTC. As protein: CASSAGLAGGPGETQYF.